This TCR beta chain comes out of a study of cytomegalovirus exposure and HLA in healthy donors. The PCR employed 60 Vbeta primers together with 13 Jbeta primers. Profiling relied on immunoSEQ multiplex PCR, and the TCRdb table lists in-frame clones only, not all of them. This table holds roughly 250,000 clones, about 83% found once. Study conclusions and caveats: Association of fewer than 20,000 TCR beta sequences with HLA alleles was found at 0.05 false discovery rate in a later analysis. Cytomegalovirus status was reportedly diagnosed by the classifier with high sensitivity and specificity. The study designated roughly 150 TCR beta chains cytomegalovirus-associated.

Every donor was a healthy person donating bone marrow. Germline V gene sequence: CDR1 SGHVS, CDR2 FQNEAQ. This CDR3 contains 11 residues. The ends were cut back, 7 bases at V and 7 bases at J, with 8 bases in the middle. A note on this clone: Its antigen remains unknown.

This TCR was sampled from a woman aged 40 to 50 in good health and CMV-seropositive. The rearrangement joins TRBV7-8 to TRBJ2-1; unclear D gene. The sequenced sample was PBMCs. As DNA, the CDR3 is TGTGCCAGCAAGTACGAGAATGAGCAGTTCTTC. Translated: CASKYENEQFF.